This TCR beta chain is from a study of OX40 agonist ivuxolimab in advanced cancers. Study-wide background: A male proportion of 70% to 90% was recorded, with mean age 60 years and range roughly 20 to 90.

The V segment lost 1 base and the J segment 8 bases; nucleotides outside the gene matches: 10. This CDR3 has 16 residues. Germline V CDR1 and CDR2: GTSNPN, SVGIG (reference sequence). Clones were sequenced by immunoSEQ multiplex PCR, and TCRdb holds only the in-frame ones, with some missing. Among tens of thousands of clones listed, about 85% were seen once. The sample consisted of CD4+ or CD8+ T cells sorted from blood, taken in a trial of the OX40 agonist ivuxolimab. This receptor was identified in an adult with an advanced solid tumor such as melanoma, head and neck, liver or kidney cancer. V gene TRBV30 combines with J gene TRBJ2-1; 11 bases fit TRBD2. The CDR3 coding sequence is TGTGCCTGGAGTGCCATAGGTAGCGGGGGGGGCTATGAGCAGTTCTTC. Amino acids: CAWSAIGSGGGYEQFF.